This T cell receptor beta chain was identified in a study of blood T cell repertoires in COVID-19. Study context: The United States, Italy and Spain supplied acute and convalescent COVID-19 samples. PBMCs, B-cell-depleted T cells, or T cells were the source of the cDNA or gDNA that made up the material.

Source study methods: Amplifying reference gene primers gave estimates of nucleated cell counts. Method: immunoSEQ multiplex PCR; TCRdb's copy keeps in-frame clones and lacks some. That table gives V, J and clone size, and the DNA gave D and trimming. The top ten clones hold roughly 9% of a sample with around 80,000 clones, approximately 80% of them seen once. CDR1 and CDR2 (germline): SQVTM, ANQGSEA. This CDR3 is 19 amino acids long. V was pared by 0 bases and J by 9 bases, with 21 bases of the junction left unmatched. The material sequenced was peripheral blood. The sequence was obtained from a human donor in a cohort sampled during active COVID-19. The chain is built from TRBV29-1 and TRBJ2-1; TRBD1 aligns across 9 bases. This CDR3 reads CSVEEGTQGARKYGLEQFF. As DNA, the CDR3 is TGCAGCGTTGAAGAGGGGACACAGGGGGCCAGGAAATATGGCCTTGAGCAGTTCTTC.